The present entry profiles one T cell receptor (beta chain) with its context. The repertoire was sequenced with immunoSEQ multiplex PCR; TCRdb's copy has only in-frame clones and lacks some. The repertoire holds about 140,000 clones, with about four fifths as singletons. This specimen belongs to a study of blood T cell repertoires in COVID-19. The germline CDR1 and CDR2 sequences are SGHTA and FQGNSA. The CDR3 runs to 15 residues. V lost 4 bases, J lost 0 bases, and 12 bases lay in between. The sample consisted of PBMCs or T cells enriched from blood (not recorded which). This clonotype originated in a woman between 18 and 29 years old who had been exposed to COVID-19. V is TRBV7-2 and J is TRBJ1-2, with D uncertain. CDR3: CASSSSWASNYGYTF. CDR3 nucleotides: TGTGCCAGCAGCTCCTCGTGGGCGTCTAACTATGGCTACACCTTC.